This T cell receptor beta chain was obtained from a study of blood T cell repertoires in COVID-19 (dated by TCRdb to the early 2020s). For the wider study: The collaborator samples originated in the United States, Italy and Spain and spanned the acute and convalescent phases of COVID-19. The material from the prospective study consisted of cDNA or gDNA derived from T cells, B-cell-depleted T cells, or PBMCs. The dataset comprised deeply sampled blood TCRbeta repertoires from subjects exposed to, actively infected with, or recovered from COVID-19. A freely available public database, intended as a resource for researchers studying the immune response to SARS-CoV-2, is where the repertoires were released. Samples were obtained from the ongoing ImmuneRACE study (first 160 participants) and from 1,200 or so subjects provided by 6 global collaborators. A de-identified subject ID, COVID-19 status, age in years and sex were almost always included in the sample metadata. Where available, HLA class I and class II types were taken from metadata supplied by the sample provider and were not determined by assay-based typing. Study-wide findings and limitations: Clinical and demographic metadata were provided uncurated, with the amount varying by source and participant.

To note about this clone: What this receptor recognizes is not known. Base quality data are lacking; no much larger clone is found one base away.

CDR1 SGHRS and CDR2 YFSETQ are derived from the germline V gene. The CDR3 covers 14 residues, taking in both the cysteine and the phenylalanine. Of all the DNA, just the CDR3 is kept, 42 bases in frame from base 1. V loses 5 bases at its end and J loses 6 bases; junction bases beyond the gene matches: 4. TCRbeta CDR3 regions were amplified from genomic DNA using the immunoSEQ Assay, a bias-controlled multiplex PCR. On the study's bioinformatics: The number of nucleated cells in each sample was estimated from the amplification of reference gene primers within the assay. Sequence reads were collapsed and filtered to measure the absolute abundance of every unique TCRbeta CDR3 rearrangement. For each sample, productive Simpson clonality was calculated as the square root of Simpson's diversity index across productive rearrangements. TCRdb limited this immuneACCESS table to in-frame rearrangements with V and J called. A share of clones is missing; checked studies link under half to unresolved V genes, and the rest is unexplained. Clone size and the V and J calls come from that table; the DNA yielded D and trimming. The sample data list about 150,000 clones, and roughly 80% of these were observed just once. The ten largest clones add up to 3% of the sample.

Each collaborating institution followed its own protocols to collect whole blood in K2EDTA tubes. For TCRbeta analysis, collaborator samples were shipped as frozen whole blood, as isolated PBMCs, or as DNA extracted from either sample type. The sequenced sample was peripheral blood. The origin of this receptor is a woman older than 75 with acute or convalescent COVID-19. The chain is made from TRBV5-1 and TRBJ1-4; 10 central nucleotides agree with TRBD1. DNA sequence: TGCGCCAGCAGATCGACAGGGGGCGATGAAAAACTGTTTTTT. It is translated as CASRSTGGDEKLFF.